The 14 T cell receptor beta chains reported below all come from one sample, sequenced in a study of T cell changes during pregnancy in multiple sclerosis. Repertoires were generated with immunoSEQ multiplex PCR, while TCRdb's copy carries only in-frame clones and drops some. Among 35,000 or so clones listed, 89% were seen once. The material was CD8+ T cells from peripheral blood mononuclear cells, obtained in the third trimester of pregnancy. The receptors come from a female donor with multiple sclerosis, enrolled in a pregnancy study.

The rearrangement joins TRBV9 to TRBJ2-1, with a possible D match to TRBD1 (5 bases). V was shortened by 4 bases and J by 1 base, with 9 bases between the two germline ends. The CDR3 is 14 amino acids. Looked up from germline, CDR1 is SGDLS and CDR2 is YYNGEE. CDR3 loop: CASSPDRSYNEQFF. The CDR3 DNA reads as TGTGCCAGCAGCCCCGACAGATCCTACAATGAGCAGTTCTTC.

The chain joins TRBV2 to TRBJ1-5, with D possibly being TRBD1 (5 bases). The CDR3 loop spans 15 amino acids. Per the germline V gene, CDR1 is SNHLY and CDR2 is FYNNEI. Trimming pared 4 bases from V and 0 bases from J, leaving 10 bases between. The CDR3: CASSAGRGSNQPQHF. Here the CDR3 DNA reads TGTGCCAGCAGTGCGGGGAGGGGTAGCAATCAGCCCCAGCATTTT.

The chain has TRBV27 and TRBJ2-7; 9 bases match TRBD1. The V gene end was trimmed by 5 bases and the J gene end by 6 bases; junction bases not matched to a gene: 8. Looked up from germline, CDR1 is MNHEY and CDR2 is SMNVEV (reference sequence). The CDR3 covers 14 residues. The CDR3 reads CASSTGTGFSEQYF. The DNA for the CDR3 is TGTGCCAGCAGTACCGGGACAGGGTTCTCCGAGCAGTACTTC.

V and J are TRBV7-9 and TRBJ1-5; possible D gene TRBD1, 6 bases. V gave up 2 bases and J gave up 2 bases, with 16 bases separating them. Germline CDR1 SEHNR, CDR2 FQNEAQ (reference sequence). CDR3 length: 17 amino acids. In DNA, the CDR3 is TGTGCCAGCAGCTTATCGACAGGATTTGGAGGCAATCAGCCCCAGCATTTT. Residues: CASSLSTGFGGNQPQHF. The variable domain in full, completed from reference TRBV7-9 and TRBJ1-5, reads DTGVSQNPRHKITKRGQNVTFRCDPISEHNRLYWYRQTLGQGPEFLTYFQNEAQLEKSRLLSDRFSAERPKGSFSTLEIQRTEQGDSAMYLCASSLSTGFGGNQPQHFGDGTRLSIL.

About this clone: Other DNA sequences from this sample encode an identical CDR3 as well. The gene calls are TRBV6-5 and TRBJ2-1, with D perhaps TRBD2 (7 bases). This CDR3 has 14 amino acids. Per germline, CDR1 MNHEY and CDR2 SVGAGI. The germline V and J ends were trimmed by 6 bases and 5 bases, with 14 bases remaining between them. CDR3 DNA sequence: TGTGCCAGCAGGGGAGGGGGTTTAGACAATGAGCAGTTCTTC. It codes for CASRGGGLDNEQFF.

The chain recombines TRBV2 with TRBJ2-2, with D maybe TRBD2 (6 bases). Germline V gene sequence: CDR1 SNHLY, CDR2 FYNNEI. This CDR3 comprises 16 residues. With 3 bases removed from V and 1 base from J, the gap between germline ends came to 12 bases. The CDR3 region has the DNA TGTGCCAGCAGTGACCCCGGGACTGTGAACACCGGGGAGCTGTTTTTT. Residues: CASSDPGTVNTGELFF.

The J gene is TRBJ1-6, the V gene TRBV14; 7 bases line up with TRBD1. Germline trimming cut 2 bases from V and 9 bases from J; bases unmatched to any gene: 7. Looked up from germline, CDR1 is SGHDN and CDR2 is FVKESK. This CDR3 is built from 15 residues. The CDR3 nucleotides are TGTGCCAGCAGCCAATTTATGACAGGGAGTTCACCCCTCCACTTT. Its protein product is CASSQFMTGSSPLHF.

The rearrangement joins TRBV4-1 to TRBJ2-7; D gene ambiguous. The CDR3 has 12 residues. Trimming removed 2 bases at V and 4 bases at J, with 6 bases between. Germline V gene data show CDR1 as MGHRA and CDR2 as YSYEKL. CDR3 in amino acids: CASSQREYEQYF. The CDR3, as DNA: TGCGCCAGCAGCCAACGAGAATACGAGCAGTACTTC.

CDR3 DNA: TGTGCCAGCAGCTTAGATCGAGGGAGAATAGCGGGGCGGAATGAGCAGTTCTTC. This encodes CASSLDRGRIAGRNEQFF. This chain uses TRBV11-2 with TRBJ2-1, with TRBD2 matching over 8 bases. The junction had 14 bases not matched to a gene; V was cut back by 0 bases and J by 7 bases. CDR3 length equals 18 residues. Germline V gives CDR1 SGHAT, CDR2 FQNNGV.

The chain joins TRBV19 to TRBJ2-1, with 8 bases matching TRBD2. V was pared by 7 bases and J by 5 bases, with 13 bases of the junction left unmatched. Germline assignment: CDR1 LNHDA and CDR2 SQIVND (reference sequence). The CDR3 spans 16 residues. In DNA form, the CDR3 reads TGTGCCAGTAAATCCAGCGGGAGCGGGAGACACAATGAGCAGTTCTTC. Its translation: CASKSSGSGRHNEQFF.

The V gene is TRBV6-1, the J gene TRBJ1-1, with D unclear. CDR3 length equals 13 residues. CDR1 and CDR2 (germline): MNHNS, SASEGT. The V end was cut by 3 bases, the J end by 0 bases, with 5 bases between. The CDR3 nucleotides read TGTGCCAGCAGTGAGTCAATGAACACTGAAGCTTTCTTT. This translates into CASSESMNTEAFF.

The chain recombines TRBV11-3 with TRBJ2-3; 9 nucleotides align to TRBD1. J lost 5 bases, V lost 3 bases, and 6 bases had no gene match. The V gene's germline CDR1 is SGHNT and CDR2 YENEEA. This CDR3 region has 15 residues. The DNA for the CDR3 is TGTGCCAGCAGCTTGTCGGGGACAGGGTTAGATACGCAGTATTTT. Translating gives CASSLSGTGLDTQYF.

The rearrangement uses TRBV6-4 and TRBJ2-1, with TRBD1 matching over 10 bases. J lost 7 bases, V lost 0 bases, and 3 bases had no gene match. Germline V gives CDR1 MRHNA, CDR2 SNTAGT. The CDR3 extends over 15 amino acids. CDR3 sequence (DNA): TGTGCCAGCAGTGACTCCCGGACAGGGGGGAATGAGCAGTTCTTC. Amino acids: CASSDSRTGGNEQFF.

This chain connects TRBV4-2 to TRBJ2-3; perhaps TRBD2 as D (6 bases). The CDR3 runs 17 residues. Trimming took 3 bases from V and 3 from J, leaving 19 bases between them. Germline loops: CDR1 LGHNA, CDR2 YNFKEQ. The CDR3, as DNA: TGTGCCAGCAGCCAGGCGATCCGGGACTTCGGAACAGATACGCAGTATTTT. Its translation is CASSQAIRDFGTDTQYF.